These 3 T cell receptor beta chains share one sample of origin, sequenced in a study of cytotoxic CD8 clonotypes in ibrutinib-treated CLL. Sequencing used immunoSEQ multiplex PCR; TCRdb keeps in-frame clones, though not all of them. The sample holds approximately 13,000 clones, roughly 70% seen once. This specimen consisted of PBMCs, obtained before ibrutinib treatment. The receptors come from a human donor with chronic lymphocytic leukemia.

The chain couples TRBV28 to TRBJ1-1; D is unresolved. The CDR3 has 13 amino acids. Germline CDR1 and CDR2: MDHEN and SYDVKM. V was trimmed by 7 bases and J by 4 bases, leaving 13 bases between them. In nucleotides, the CDR3 is TGTGCCAGCATAATGGGCTTGAGCACTGAAGCTTTCTTT. Translated: CASIMGLSTEAFF.

This clone showed up just a few times. The chain links TRBV6-1 to TRBJ2-7, with D uncertain. Trimming shortened V by 7 bases and J by 0 bases, and 10 bases separated the two germline ends. The CDR3 has 13 amino acids. From germline, CDR1 is MNHNS and CDR2 SASEGT. In DNA form, the CDR3 reads TGTGCCAGCAACAGATTCGGCTCCTACGAGCAGTACTTC. It yields the protein CASNRFGSYEQYF.

This clone has a handful of counts. The chain has TRBV7-8 and TRBJ1-5; no firm D call. Per germline, CDR1 SGHVS and CDR2 FQNEAQ. The V end was cut by 0 bases, the J end by 5 bases, with 5 bases between. The CDR3 has 13 amino acids. CDR3 sequence: CASSLALDQPQHF. The CDR3 DNA follows: TGTGCCAGCAGCTTAGCCTTGGATCAGCCCCAGCATTTT. Complete variable domain (other parts from reference TRBV7-8 and TRBJ1-5): GAGVSQSPRYKVAKRGQDVALRCDPISGHVSLFWYQQALGQGPEFLTYFQNEAQLDKSGLPSDRFFAERPEGSVSTLKIQRTQQEDSAVYLCASSLALDQPQHFGDGTRLSIL.